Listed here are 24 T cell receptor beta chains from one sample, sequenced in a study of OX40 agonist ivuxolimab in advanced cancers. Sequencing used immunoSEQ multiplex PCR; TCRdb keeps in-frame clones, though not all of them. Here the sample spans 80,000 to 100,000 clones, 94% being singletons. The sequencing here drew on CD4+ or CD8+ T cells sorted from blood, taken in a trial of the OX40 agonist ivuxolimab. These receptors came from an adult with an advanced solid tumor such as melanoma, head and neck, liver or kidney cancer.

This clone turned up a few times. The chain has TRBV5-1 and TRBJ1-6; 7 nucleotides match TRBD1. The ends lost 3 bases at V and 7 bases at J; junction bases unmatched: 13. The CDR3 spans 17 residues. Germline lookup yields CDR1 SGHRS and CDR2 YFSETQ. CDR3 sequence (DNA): TGCGCCAGCAGCTGGGACCTACAGGGGACAGTGAATTCACCCCTCCACTTT. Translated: CASSWDLQGTVNSPLHF.

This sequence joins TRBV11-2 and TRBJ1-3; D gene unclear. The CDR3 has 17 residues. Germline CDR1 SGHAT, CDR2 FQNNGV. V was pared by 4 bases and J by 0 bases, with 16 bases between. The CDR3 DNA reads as TGTGCCAGCAGCTCCACTGACGCTATTCTCTCTGGAAACACCATATATTTT. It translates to CASSSTDAILSGNTIYF.

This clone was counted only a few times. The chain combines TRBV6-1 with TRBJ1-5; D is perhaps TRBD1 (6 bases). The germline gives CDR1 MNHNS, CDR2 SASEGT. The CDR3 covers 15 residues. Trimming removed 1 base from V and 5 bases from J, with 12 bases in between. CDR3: CASSEDREDHQPQHF. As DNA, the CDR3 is TGTGCCAGCAGTGAAGACAGGGAGGACCATCAGCCCCAGCATTTT.

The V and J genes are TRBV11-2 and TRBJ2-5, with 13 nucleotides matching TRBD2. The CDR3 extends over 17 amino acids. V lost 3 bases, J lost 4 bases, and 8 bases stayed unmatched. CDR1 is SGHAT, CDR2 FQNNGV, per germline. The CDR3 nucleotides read TGTGCCAGCAGCTTCCCGACTAGCGGGGGGCCGTCAGAGACCCAGTACTTC. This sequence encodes CASSFPTSGGPSETQYF.

CDR3 sequence reads: CASSTTGGTYGYTF. CDR3 in DNA: TGTGCCAGCAGTACCACAGGGGGCACCTATGGCTACACCTTC. The genes are TRBV27 and TRBJ1-2; 9 bases are a match to TRBD1. V was pared by 5 bases and J by 4 bases, with 5 bases of the junction left unmatched. Germline lookup yields CDR1 MNHEY and CDR2 SMNVEV (reference sequence). The CDR3 loop spans 14 amino acids.

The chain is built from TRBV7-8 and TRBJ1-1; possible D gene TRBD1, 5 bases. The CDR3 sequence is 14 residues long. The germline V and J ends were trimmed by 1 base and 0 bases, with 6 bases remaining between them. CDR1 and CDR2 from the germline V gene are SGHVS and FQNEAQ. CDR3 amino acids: CASSLGQLNTEAFF. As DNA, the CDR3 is TGTGCCAGCAGCTTAGGACAGCTGAACACTGAAGCTTTCTTT.

CDR3 in amino acids: CASSYSIQRDNNEQFF. CDR3 coding DNA: TGTGCCAGCAGTTACTCGATCCAGCGGGACAACAATGAGCAGTTCTTC. The chain links TRBV6-6 to TRBJ2-1; D might be TRBD2 (7 bases). This CDR3 is built from 16 residues. Per germline, CDR1 MNHNY and CDR2 SVGAGI (reference sequence). V was trimmed by 0 bases and J by 5 bases, leaving 14 bases between them.

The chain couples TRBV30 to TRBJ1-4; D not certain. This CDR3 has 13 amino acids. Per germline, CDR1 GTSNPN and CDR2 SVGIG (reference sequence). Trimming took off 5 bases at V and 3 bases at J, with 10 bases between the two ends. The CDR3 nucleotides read TGTGCCTGGGCTCACAGTTCTAATGAAAAACTGTTTTTT. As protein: CAWAHSSNEKLFF.

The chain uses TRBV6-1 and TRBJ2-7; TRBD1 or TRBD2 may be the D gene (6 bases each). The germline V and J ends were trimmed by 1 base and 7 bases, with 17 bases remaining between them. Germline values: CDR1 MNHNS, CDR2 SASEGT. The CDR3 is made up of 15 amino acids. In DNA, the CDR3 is TGTGCCAGCAGTGAAGATCGGGGGCGGTCCAAAGAGCAGTACTTC. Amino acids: CASSEDRGRSKEQYF.

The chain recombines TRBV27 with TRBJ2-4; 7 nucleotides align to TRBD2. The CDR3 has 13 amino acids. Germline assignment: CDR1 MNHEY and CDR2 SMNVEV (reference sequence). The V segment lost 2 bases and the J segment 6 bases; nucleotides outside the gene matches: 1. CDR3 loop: CASSLGRGNIQYF. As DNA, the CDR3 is TGTGCCAGCAGTTTAGGGAGGGGAAACATTCAGTACTTC.

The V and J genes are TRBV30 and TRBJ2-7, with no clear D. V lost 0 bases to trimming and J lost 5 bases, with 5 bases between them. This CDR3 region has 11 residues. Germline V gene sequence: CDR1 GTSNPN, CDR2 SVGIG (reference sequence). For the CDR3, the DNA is TGTGCCTGGAGTGTACGGAACGAGCAGTACTTC. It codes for CAWSVRNEQYF. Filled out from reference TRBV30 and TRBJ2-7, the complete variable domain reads SQTIHQWPATLVQPVGSPLSLECTVEGTSNPNLYWYRQAAGRGLQLLFYSVGIGQISSEVPQNLSASRPQDRQFILSSKKLLLSDSGFYLCAWSVRNEQYFGPGTRLTVT.

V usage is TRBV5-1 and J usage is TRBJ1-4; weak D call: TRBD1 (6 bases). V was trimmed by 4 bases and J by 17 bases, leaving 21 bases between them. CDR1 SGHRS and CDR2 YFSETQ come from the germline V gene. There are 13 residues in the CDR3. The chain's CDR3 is CASSPVPDSEFFF. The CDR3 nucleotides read TGCGCCAGCAGCCCGGTACCGGACAGCGAATTTTTTTTT.

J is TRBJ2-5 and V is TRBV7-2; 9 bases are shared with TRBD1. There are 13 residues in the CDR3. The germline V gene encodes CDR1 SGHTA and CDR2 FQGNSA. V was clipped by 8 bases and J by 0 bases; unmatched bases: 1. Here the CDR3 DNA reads TGTGCCAGCGGACAGGGGTACCAAGAGACCCAGTACTTC. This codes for CASGQGYQETQYF.

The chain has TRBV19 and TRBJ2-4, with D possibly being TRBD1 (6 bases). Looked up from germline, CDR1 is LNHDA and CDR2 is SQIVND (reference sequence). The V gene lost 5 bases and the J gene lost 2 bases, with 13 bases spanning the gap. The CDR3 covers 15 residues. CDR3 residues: CASSPLQGTKNIQYF. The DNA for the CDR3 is TGTGCCAGTAGTCCTCTCCAGGGGACCAAAAACATTCAGTACTTC.

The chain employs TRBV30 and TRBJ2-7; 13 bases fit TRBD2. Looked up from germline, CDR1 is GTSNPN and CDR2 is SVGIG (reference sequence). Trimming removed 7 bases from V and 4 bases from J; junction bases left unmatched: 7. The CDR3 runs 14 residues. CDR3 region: CAYGLAGAPYEQYF. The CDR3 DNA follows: TGTGCCTACGGACTAGCGGGAGCCCCGTACGAGCAGTACTTC.

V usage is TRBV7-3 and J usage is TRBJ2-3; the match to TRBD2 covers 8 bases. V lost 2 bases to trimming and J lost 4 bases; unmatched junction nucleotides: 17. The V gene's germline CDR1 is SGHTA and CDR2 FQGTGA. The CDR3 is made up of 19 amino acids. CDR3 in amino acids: CASSLYGRASEPPADTQYF. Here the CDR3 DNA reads TGTGCCAGCAGCTTATACGGGAGGGCCTCCGAACCCCCTGCAGATACGCAGTATTTT.

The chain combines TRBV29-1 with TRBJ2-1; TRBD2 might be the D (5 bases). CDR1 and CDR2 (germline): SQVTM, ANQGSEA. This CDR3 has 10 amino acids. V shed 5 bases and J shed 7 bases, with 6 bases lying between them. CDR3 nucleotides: TGCAGCGTTACGGGGAATGAGCAGTTCTTC. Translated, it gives CSVTGNEQFF.

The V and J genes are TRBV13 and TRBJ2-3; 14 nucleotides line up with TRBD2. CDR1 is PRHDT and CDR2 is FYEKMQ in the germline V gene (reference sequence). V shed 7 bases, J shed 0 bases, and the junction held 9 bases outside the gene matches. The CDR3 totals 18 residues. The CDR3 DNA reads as TGTGCCAGCACAGTAGGGACTAGCGGGAGTTTTAGCACAGATACGCAGTATTTT. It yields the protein CASTVGTSGSFSTDTQYF.

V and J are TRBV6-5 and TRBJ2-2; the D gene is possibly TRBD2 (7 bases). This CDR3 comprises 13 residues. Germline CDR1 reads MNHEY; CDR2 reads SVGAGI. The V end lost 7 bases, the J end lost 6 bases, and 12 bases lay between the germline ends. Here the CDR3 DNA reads TGTGCCAGCACAAGGGGGGGTTCCGGGGAGCTGTTTTTT. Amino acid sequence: CASTRGGSGELFF.

The CDR3, as DNA: TGCGCCAGCAGCAAGGACAGGAGCACAGATACGCAGTATTTT. This encodes CASSKDRSTDTQYF. This sequence joins TRBV5-1 and TRBJ2-3; 7 bases are a match to TRBD1. V gave up 4 bases and J gave up 0 bases; unmatched junction bases: 2. There are 14 residues in the CDR3. Germline assignment: CDR1 SGHRS and CDR2 YFSETQ.

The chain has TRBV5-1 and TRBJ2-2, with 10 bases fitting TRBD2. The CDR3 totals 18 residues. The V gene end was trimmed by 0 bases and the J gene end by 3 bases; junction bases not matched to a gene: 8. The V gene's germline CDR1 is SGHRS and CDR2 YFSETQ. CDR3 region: CASSLVLLAGADTGELFF. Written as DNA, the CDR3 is TGCGCCAGCAGCTTGGTCCTCCTAGCGGGGGCGGACACCGGGGAGCTGTTTTTT.

The CDR3 region is CASSSGTPREQYF. The CDR3 bases are TGTGCCAGCAGCTCGGGTACCCCGAGGGAGCAGTACTTC. This chain uses TRBV5-6 with TRBJ2-7; D call uncertain. The CDR3 extends over 13 amino acids. The ends were cut back, 3 bases at V and 7 bases at J, with 14 bases in the middle. Per germline, CDR1 SGHDT and CDR2 YYEEEE.

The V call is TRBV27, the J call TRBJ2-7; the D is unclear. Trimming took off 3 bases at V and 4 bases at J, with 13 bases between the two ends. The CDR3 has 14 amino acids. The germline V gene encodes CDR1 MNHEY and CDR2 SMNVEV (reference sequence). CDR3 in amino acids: CASSLGRVGYEQYF. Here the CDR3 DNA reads TGTGCCAGCAGTTTGGGTAGGGTCGGGTACGAGCAGTACTTC.

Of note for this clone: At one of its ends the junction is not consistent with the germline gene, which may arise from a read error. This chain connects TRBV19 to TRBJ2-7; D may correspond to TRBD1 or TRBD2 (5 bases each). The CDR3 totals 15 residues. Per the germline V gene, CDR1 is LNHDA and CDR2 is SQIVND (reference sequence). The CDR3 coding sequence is TGTGCCAGTAGTATGAGGGGCTCCTACATCCACGAGCAGTGCTTC. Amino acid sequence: CASSMRGSYIHEQCF.